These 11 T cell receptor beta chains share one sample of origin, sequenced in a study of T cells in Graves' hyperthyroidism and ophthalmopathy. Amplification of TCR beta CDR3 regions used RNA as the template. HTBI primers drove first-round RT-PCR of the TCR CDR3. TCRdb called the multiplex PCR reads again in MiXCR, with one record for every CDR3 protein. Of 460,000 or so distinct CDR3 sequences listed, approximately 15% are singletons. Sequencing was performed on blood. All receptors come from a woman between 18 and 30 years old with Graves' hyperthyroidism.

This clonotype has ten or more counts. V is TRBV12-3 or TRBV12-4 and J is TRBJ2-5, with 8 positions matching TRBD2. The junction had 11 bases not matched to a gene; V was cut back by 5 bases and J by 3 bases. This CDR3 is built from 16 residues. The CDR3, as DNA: TGTGCCAGCAGTCCACGGACCGTCGGGAGGGAAGAGACCCAGTACTTC. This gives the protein CASSPRTVGREETQYF.

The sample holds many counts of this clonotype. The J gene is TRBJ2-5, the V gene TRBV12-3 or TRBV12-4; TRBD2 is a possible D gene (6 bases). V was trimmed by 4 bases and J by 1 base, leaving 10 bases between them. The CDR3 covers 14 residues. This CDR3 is CASSSGTFQETQYF. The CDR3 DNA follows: TGTGCCAGCAGTTCGGGGACTTTCCAAGAGACCCAGTACTTC.

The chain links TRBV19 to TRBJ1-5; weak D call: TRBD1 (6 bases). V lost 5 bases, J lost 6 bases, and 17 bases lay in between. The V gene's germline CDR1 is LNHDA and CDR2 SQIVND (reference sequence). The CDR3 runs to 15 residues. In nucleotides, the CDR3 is TGTGCCAGTAGTCCCCAGACAGGCCGGGGTCAGCCCCAGCATTTT. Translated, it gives CASSPQTGRGQPQHF.

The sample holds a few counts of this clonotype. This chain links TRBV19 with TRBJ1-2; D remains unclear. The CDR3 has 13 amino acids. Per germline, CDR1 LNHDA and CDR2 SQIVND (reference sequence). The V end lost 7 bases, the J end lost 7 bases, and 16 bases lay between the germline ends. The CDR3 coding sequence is TGTGCCAGTAATCCCGGTTCCACTGGTGGCTACACCTTC. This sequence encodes CASNPGSTGGYTF. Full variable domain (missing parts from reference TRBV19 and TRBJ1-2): DGGITQSPKYLFRKEGQNVTLSCEQNLNHDAMYWYRQDPGQGLRLIYYSQIVNDFQKGDIAEGYSVSREKKESFPLTVTSAQKNPTAFYLCASNPGSTGGYTFGSGTRLTVV.

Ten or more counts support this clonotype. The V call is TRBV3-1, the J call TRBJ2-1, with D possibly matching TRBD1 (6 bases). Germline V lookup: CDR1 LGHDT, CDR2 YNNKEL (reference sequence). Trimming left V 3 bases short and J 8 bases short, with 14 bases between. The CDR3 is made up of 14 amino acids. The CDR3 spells CASSQEGQRDEQFF. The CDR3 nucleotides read TGTGCCAGCAGCCAGGAAGGACAGAGGGATGAGCAGTTCTTC.

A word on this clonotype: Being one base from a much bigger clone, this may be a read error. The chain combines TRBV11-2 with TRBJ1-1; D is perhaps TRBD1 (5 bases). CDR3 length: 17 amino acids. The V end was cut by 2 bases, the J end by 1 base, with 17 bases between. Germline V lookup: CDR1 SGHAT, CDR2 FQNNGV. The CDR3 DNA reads TGTGCCAGCAGCTTAATTAGTTTCAGACAGCCGAACACTGAAGCTTTCTTT. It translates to CASSLISFRQPNTEAFF.

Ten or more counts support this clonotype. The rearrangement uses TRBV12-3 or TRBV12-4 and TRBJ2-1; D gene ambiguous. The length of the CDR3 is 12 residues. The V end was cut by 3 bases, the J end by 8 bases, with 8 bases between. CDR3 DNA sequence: TGTGCCAGCAGTTTCAGCGACGATGAGCAGTTCTTC. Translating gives CASSFSDDEQFF.

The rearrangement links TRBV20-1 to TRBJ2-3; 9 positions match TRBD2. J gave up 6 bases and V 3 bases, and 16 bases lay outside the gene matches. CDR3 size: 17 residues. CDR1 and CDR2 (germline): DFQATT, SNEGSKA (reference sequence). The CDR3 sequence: CSASEVGQASGADTQYF. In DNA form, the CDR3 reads TGCAGTGCTAGCGAGGTGGGGCAAGCTAGCGGGGCGGATACGCAGTATTTT.

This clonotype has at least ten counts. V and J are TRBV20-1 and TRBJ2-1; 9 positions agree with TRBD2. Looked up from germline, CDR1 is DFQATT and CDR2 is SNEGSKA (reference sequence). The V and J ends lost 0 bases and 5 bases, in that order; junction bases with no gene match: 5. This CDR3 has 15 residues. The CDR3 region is CSARDATSGNNEQFF. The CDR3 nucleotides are TGCAGTGCTAGAGATGCGACTAGCGGAAACAATGAGCAGTTCTTC.

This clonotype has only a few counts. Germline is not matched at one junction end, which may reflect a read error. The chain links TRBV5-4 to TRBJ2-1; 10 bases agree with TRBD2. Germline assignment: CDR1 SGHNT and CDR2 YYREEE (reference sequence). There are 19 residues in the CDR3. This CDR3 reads CASSLGGLARLGSYDEQFF. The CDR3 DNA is TGTGCCAGCAGCTTGGGGGGACTAGCGCGCCTGGGGTCCTACGATGAGCAGTTCTTC.

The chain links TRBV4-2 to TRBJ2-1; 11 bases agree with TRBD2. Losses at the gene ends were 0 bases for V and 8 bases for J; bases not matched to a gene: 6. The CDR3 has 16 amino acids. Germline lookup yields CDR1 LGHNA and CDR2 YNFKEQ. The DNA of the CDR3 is TGTGCCAGCAGCCAAGAAGGGACTAGCGGAGTCTATGAGCAGTTCTTC. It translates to CASSQEGTSGVYEQFF.